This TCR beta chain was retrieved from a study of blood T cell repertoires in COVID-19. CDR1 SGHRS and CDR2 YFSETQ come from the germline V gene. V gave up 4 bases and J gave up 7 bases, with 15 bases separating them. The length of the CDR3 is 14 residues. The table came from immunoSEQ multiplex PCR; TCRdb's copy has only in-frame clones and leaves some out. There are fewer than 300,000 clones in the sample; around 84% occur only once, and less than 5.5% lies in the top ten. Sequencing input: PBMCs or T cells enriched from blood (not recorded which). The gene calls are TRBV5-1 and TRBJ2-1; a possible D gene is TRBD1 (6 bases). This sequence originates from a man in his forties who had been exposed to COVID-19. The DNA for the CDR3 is TGCGCCAGCAGCCTATGGACAGCCGCAAATGAGCAGTTCTTC. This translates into CASSLWTAANEQFF.